These T cell receptor beta chains were read from a single sample in a study of blood T cell repertoires in COVID-19. The repertoire was sequenced with immunoSEQ multiplex PCR; TCRdb's copy has only in-frame clones and lacks some. The sample contains some 83,000 clones, approximately 88% of which appear only once. The sample comprised peripheral blood. These TCRs come from a man in his sixties with acute or convalescent COVID-19. Both conserved end residues are part of each CDR3. D genes are given only for firm matches. The size of a clone is reported for some rows only, either as once, few or many, or as a class for expanded clones.

V,size,D,J,CDR3,DNA
TRBV7-8,.,.,TRBJ2-7,CASSSPAAGGEQYF,TGTGCCAGCAGCTCACCCGCGGCGGGCGGCGAGCAGTACTTC
TRBV24-1,.,.,TRBJ1-1,CATSDSGRGDTEAFF,TGTGCCACCAGTGATTCGGGTCGGGGGGACACTGAAGCTTTCTTT
TRBV11-2,.,.,TRBJ2-3,CASSPPGLITDTQYF,TGTGCCAGCAGCCCGCCAGGACTAATCACAGATACGCAGTATTTT
TRBV6-6,.,.,TRBJ2-5,CASSYSGSQETQYF,TGTGCCAGCAGTTACTCTGGCAGCCAAGAGACCCAGTACTTC
TRBV18,.,.,TRBJ1-2,CASSPAAGNAGYTF,TGTGCCAGCTCACCCGCGGCAGGGAATGCCGGCTACACCTTC
TRBV29-1,.,.,TRBJ2-5,CSVDQGEETQYF,TGCAGCGTTGATCAGGGTGAGGAGACCCAGTACTTC
TRBV9,.,.,TRBJ1-1,CASSVMTGRTEAFF,TGTGCCAGCAGCGTCATGACAGGTAGGACTGAAGCTTTCTTT
TRBV29-1,.,TRBD2,TRBJ2-7,CSGTTSGYEQYF,TGCAGCGGGACGACTAGCGGATACGAGCAGTACTTC
TRBV5-6,.,TRBD1,TRBJ2-7,CASSLEGTVWEQYF,TGTGCCAGCAGCTTGGAAGGGACAGTGTGGGAGCAGTACTTC
TRBV2,.,.,TRBJ2-5,CATASGQQETQYF,TGTGCCACAGCTTCGGGACAACAAGAGACCCAGTACTTC
TRBV19,once,.,TRBJ1-6,CASSILTEVGNSPLHF,TGTGCCAGTAGTATACTGACAGAGGTGGGGAATTCACCCCTCCACTTT
TRBV7-3,.,TRBD2,TRBJ2-3,CASSLTGSGGAGTDTQYF,TGTGCCAGCAGCTTAACAGGAAGCGGGGGGGCTGGCACAGATACGCAGTATTTT
TRBV9,once,TRBD1,TRBJ2-7,CASSVWDRGEQYF,TGTGCCAGCAGCGTATGGGACAGGGGCGAGCAGTACTTC
TRBV5-1,.,TRBD1,TRBJ1-1,CASSLIPAGQGGDTEAFF,TGCGCCAGCAGCTTAATCCCCGCGGGACAGGGAGGCGACACTGAAGCTTTCTTT
TRBV3-1/TRBV3-2,.,TRBD1,TRBJ1-6,CASNRGRAYNSPLHF,TGTGCCAGCAACAGGGGGCGCGCCTATAATTCACCCCTCCACTTT
TRBV10-1,.,.,TRBJ2-3,CASSDPASAYSTDTQYF,TGCGCCAGCAGTGACCCGGCTAGCGCCTATAGCACAGATACGCAGTATTTT
TRBV6-5,.,TRBD2,TRBJ2-1,CASNPGTSLHEQFF,TGTGCCAGCAACCCCGGGACTAGCCTCCATGAGCAGTTCTTC
TRBV5-1,.,TRBD1,TRBJ1-2,CASRTGAGDGYTF,TGCGCCAGCCGGACAGGGGCGGGCGATGGCTACACCTTC
TRBV11-3,.,TRBD2,TRBJ2-1,CASSFETSGIFGEQFF,TGTGCCAGCAGCTTTGAGACTAGCGGGATATTTGGTGAGCAGTTCTTC
TRBV29-1,.,.,TRBJ1-5,CSVRISNQPQHF,TGCAGCGTCAGGATAAGCAATCAGCCCCAGCATTTT
TRBV7-3,.,.,TRBJ2-1,CASSLQFNEQFF,TGTGCCAGCAGCTTACAGTTCAATGAGCAGTTCTTC
TRBV27,.,.,TRBJ1-5,CASSLWAISNQPQHF,TGTGCCAGCAGTCTCTGGGCAATTAGCAATCAGCCCCAGCATTTT
TRBV3-1/TRBV3-2,.,TRBD1,TRBJ1-2,CASSQDYRGPNYGYTF,TGTGCCAGCAGCCAAGACTACAGGGGACCGAACTATGGCTACACCTTC
TRBV9,.,.,TRBJ2-2,CASSVVEGGTGELFF,TGTGCCAGCAGCGTAGTAGAAGGGGGCACCGGGGAGCTGTTTTTT
TRBV9,.,TRBD1,TRBJ2-7,CASSIRQGPSYEQYF,TGTGCCAGCAGCATTCGACAGGGTCCTTCCTACGAGCAGTACTTC
TRBV5-4,.,TRBD1,TRBJ1-2,CASSGTGTGAYGYTF,TGTGCCAGCAGCGGAACCGGGACAGGGGCCTATGGCTACACCTTC
TRBV19,.,.,TRBJ2-7,CASSISLARAYEQYF,TGTGCCAGTAGTATAAGTTTAGCCAGGGCCTACGAGCAGTACTTC
TRBV19,.,TRBD2,TRBJ2-7,CASSIGLAGSYEQYF,TGTGCCAGTAGTATCGGGCTAGCGGGAAGTTACGAGCAGTACTTC
TRBV7-9,.,TRBD2,TRBJ2-5,CASSRGLAGGPETQYF,TGTGCCAGCAGTCGAGGACTAGCGGGAGGGCCAGAGACCCAGTACTTC
TRBV7-9,.,TRBD1,TRBJ2-7,CASSWDRGREQYF,TGTGCCAGCAGCTGGGACAGGGGGCGCGAGCAGTACTTC
TRBV6-5,.,.,TRBJ2-7,CASSLAEPYEQYF,TGTGCCAGCAGTTTGGCAGAACCCTACGAGCAGTACTTC
TRBV6-5,.,.,TRBJ1-2,CASSRGGEVYGYTF,TGTGCCAGCAGCCGAGGGGGGGAGGTCTATGGCTACACCTTC
TRBV20-1,.,TRBD1,TRBJ1-3,CSASGQGNGNTIYF,TGCAGTGCTAGTGGACAGGGGAACGGAAACACCATATATTTT
TRBV11-3,.,TRBD1,TRBJ2-5,CASSLGGQTQETQYF,TGTGCCAGCAGCTTAGGGGGACAGACACAAGAGACCCAGTACTTC
TRBV7-9,.,TRBD1,TRBJ2-7,CASSPQGASEQYF,TGTGCCAGCAGTCCGCAGGGGGCTAGCGAGCAGTACTTC
TRBV19,.,TRBD1,TRBJ1-5,CASSPTGPNQPQHF,TGTGCCAGTAGCCCGACAGGGCCCAATCAGCCCCAGCATTTT
TRBV5-4,few,.,TRBJ1-6,CASSRRDTNSPLHF,TGTGCCAGCAGCCGCCGGGACACAAATTCACCCCTCCACTTT
TRBV5-1,once,TRBD1,TRBJ2-2,CASSRGQGNTGELFF,TGCGCCAGCAGCCGGGGACAGGGCAACACCGGGGAGCTGTTTTTT
TRBV2,.,.,TRBJ2-4,CASSRLGLAKNIQYF,TGTGCCAGCAGTCGACTGGGACTAGCCAAAAACATTCAGTACTTC
TRBV2,.,TRBD1,TRBJ1-5,CASRQGTRNQPQHF,TGTGCCAGCAGACAGGGGACTAGGAATCAGCCCCAGCATTTT
TRBV18,once,TRBD1,TRBJ2-1,CASSLDRGRGEQFF,TGTGCCAGCTCTCTGGACAGGGGGCGAGGTGAGCAGTTCTTC
TRBV10-1,.,.,TRBJ2-4,CASPWRGLKNIQYF,TGCGCCTCCCCCTGGCGGGGACTTAAAAACATTCAGTACTTC
TRBV6-5,.,TRBD2,TRBJ2-7,CASKLAGGLEQYF,TGTGCCAGCAAGCTAGCGGGAGGGTTGGAGCAGTACTTC
TRBV5-4,.,TRBD1,TRBJ1-2,CASSVQGANLYGYTF,TGTGCCAGCAGCGTACAGGGGGCTAATCTCTATGGCTACACCTTC
TRBV18,.,TRBD1,TRBJ2-5,CASSPGQEETQYF,TGTGCCAGCTCACCGGGACAGGAAGAGACCCAGTACTTC
TRBV7-9,few,TRBD2,TRBJ2-3,CASSHSGGVRDTQYF,TGTGCCAGCAGCCACAGCGGGGGGGTAAGAGATACGCAGTATTTT
TRBV9,.,.,TRBJ2-3,CASSVGSSFTDTQYF,TGTGCCAGCAGCGTAGGCTCAAGCTTCACAGATACGCAGTATTTT
TRBV19,.,.,TRBJ1-2,CASSSVTGYGYTF,TGTGCCAGTAGTAGTGTGACAGGTTATGGCTACACCTTC